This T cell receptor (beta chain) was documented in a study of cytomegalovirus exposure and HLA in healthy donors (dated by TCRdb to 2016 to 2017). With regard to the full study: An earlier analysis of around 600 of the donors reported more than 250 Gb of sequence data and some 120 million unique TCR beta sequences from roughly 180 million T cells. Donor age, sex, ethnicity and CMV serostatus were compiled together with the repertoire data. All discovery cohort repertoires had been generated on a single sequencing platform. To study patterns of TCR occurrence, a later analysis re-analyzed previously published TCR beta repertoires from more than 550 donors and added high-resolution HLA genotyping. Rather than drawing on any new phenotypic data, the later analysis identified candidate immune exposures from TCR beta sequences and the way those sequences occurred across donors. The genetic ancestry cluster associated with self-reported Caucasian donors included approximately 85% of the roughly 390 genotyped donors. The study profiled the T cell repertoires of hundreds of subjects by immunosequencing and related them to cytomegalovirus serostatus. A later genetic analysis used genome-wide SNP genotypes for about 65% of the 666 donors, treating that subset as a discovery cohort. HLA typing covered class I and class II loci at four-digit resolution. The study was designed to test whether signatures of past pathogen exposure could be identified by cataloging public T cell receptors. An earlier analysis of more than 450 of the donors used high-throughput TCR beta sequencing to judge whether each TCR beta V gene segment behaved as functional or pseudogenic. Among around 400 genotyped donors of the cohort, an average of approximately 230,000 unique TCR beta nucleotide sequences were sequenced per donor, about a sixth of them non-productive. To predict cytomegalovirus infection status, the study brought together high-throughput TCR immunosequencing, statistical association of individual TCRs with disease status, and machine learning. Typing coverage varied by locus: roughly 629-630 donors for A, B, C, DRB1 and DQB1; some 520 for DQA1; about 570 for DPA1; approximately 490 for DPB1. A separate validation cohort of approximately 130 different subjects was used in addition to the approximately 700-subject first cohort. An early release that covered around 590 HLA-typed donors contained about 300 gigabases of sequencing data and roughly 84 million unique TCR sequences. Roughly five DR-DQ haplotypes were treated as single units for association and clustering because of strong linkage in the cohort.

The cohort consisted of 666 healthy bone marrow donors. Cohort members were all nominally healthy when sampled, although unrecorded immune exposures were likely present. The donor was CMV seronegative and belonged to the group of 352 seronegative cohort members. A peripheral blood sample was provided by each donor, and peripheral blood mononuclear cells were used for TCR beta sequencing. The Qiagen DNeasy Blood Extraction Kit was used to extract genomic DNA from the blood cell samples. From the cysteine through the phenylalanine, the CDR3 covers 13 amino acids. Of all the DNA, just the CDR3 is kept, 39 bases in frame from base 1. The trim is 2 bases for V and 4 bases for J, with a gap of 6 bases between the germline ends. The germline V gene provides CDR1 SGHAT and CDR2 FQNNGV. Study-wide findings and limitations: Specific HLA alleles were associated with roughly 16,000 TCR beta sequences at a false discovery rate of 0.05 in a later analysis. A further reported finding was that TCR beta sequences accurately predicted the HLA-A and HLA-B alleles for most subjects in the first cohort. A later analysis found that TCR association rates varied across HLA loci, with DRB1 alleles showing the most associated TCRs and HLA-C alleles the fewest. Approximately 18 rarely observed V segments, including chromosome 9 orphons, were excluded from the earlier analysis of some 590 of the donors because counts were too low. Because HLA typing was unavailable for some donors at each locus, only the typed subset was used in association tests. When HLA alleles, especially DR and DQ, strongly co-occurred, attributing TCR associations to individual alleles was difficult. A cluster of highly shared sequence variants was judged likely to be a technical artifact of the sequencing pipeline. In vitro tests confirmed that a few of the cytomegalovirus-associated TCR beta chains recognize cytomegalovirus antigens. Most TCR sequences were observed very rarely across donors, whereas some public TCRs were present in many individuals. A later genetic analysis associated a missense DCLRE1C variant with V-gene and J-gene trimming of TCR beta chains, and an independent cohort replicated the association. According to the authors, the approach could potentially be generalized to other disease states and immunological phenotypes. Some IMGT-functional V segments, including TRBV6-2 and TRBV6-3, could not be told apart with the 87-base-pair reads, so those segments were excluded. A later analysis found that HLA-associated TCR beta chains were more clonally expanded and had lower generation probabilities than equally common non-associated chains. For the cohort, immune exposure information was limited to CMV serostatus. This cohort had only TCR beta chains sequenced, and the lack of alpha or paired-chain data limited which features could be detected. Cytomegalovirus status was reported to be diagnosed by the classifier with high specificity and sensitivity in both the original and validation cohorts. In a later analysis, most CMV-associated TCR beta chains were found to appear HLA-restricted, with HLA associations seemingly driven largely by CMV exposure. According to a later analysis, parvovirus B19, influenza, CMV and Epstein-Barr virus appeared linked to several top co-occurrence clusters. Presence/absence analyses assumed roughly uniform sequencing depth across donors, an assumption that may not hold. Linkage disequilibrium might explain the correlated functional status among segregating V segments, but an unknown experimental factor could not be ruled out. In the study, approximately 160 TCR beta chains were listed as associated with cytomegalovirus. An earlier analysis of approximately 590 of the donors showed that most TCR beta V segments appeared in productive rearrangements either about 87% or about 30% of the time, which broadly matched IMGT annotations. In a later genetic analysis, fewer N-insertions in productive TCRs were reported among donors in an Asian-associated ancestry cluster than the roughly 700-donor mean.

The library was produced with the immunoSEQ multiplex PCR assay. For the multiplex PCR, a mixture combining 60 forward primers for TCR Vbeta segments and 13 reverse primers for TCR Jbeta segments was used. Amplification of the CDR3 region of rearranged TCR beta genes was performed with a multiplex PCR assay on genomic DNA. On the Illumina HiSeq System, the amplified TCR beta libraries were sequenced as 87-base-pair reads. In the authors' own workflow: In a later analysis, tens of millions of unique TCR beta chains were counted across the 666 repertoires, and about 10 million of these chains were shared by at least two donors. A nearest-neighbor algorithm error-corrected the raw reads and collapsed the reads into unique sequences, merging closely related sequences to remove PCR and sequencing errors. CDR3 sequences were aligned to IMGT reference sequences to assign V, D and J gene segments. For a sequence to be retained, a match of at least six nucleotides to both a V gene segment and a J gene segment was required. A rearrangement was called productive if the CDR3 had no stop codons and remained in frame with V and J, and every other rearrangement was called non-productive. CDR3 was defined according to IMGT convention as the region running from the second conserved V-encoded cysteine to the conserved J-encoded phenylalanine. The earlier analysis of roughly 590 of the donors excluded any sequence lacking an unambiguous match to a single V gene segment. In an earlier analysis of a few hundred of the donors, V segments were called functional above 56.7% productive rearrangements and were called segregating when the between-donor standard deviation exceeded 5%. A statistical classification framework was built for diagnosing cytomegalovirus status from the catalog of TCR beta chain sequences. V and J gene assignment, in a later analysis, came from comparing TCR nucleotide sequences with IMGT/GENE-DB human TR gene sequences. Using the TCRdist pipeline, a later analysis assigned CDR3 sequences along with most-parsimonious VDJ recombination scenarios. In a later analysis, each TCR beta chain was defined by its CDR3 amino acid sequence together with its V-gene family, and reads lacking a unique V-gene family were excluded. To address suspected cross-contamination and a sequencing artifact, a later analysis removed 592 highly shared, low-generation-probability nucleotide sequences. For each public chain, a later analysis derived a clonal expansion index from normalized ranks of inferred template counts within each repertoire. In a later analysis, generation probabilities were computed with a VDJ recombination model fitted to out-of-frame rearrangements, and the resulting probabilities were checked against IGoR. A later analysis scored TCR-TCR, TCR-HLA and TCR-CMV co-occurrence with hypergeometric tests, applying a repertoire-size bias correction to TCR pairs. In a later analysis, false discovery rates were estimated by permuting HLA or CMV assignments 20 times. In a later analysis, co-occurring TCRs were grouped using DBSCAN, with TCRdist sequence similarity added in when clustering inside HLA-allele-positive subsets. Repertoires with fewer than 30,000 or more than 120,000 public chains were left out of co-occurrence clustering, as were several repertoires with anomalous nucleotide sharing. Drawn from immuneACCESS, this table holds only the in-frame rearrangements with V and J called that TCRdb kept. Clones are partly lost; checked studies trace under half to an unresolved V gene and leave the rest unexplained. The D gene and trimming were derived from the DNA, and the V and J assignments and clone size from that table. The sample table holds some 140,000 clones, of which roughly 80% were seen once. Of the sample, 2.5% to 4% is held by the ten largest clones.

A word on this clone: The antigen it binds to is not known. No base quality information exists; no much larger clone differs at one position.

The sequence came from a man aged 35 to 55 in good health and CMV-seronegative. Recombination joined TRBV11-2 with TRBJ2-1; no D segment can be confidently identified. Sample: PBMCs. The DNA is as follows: TGTGCCAGCAGCTTATCGGTTTACAATGAGCAGTTCTTC. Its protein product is CASSLSVYNEQFF.